The 2 T cell receptor beta chains given below trace back to one sample, sequenced in a study of CD8 T cell repertoires and HIV-1 epitope variants. Sequencing was performed with immunoSEQ multiplex PCR; in TCRdb, only in-frame clones are kept and a portion is missing. The data hold 5,400 or so clones, with approximately 62% observed a single time. Their antigens remain unidentified. The sample consisted of cultured CD8+ T cells derived from PBMCs. These receptors were taken from a male donor with HIV.

This chain joins TRBV2 and TRBJ1-1; TRBD1 might be the D (5 bases). V was cut by 5 bases and J by 8 bases, with 18 bases left in between. The CDR3 extends over 14 amino acids. Germline loops: CDR1 SNHLY, CDR2 FYNNEI. The CDR3: CASSRGGGDGEAFF. DNA for the CDR3: TGTGCCAGCAGTAGAGGCGGGGGTGATGGGGAAGCTTTCTTT.

This sequence joins TRBV30 and TRBJ1-1; 10 nucleotides line up with TRBD1. CDR3 length equals 13 residues. CDR1 and CDR2 from the germline V gene are GTSNPN and SVGIG (reference sequence). The J segment lost 7 bases and the V segment lost 1 base, leaving 3 bases of the junction unmatched. The DNA of the CDR3 is TGTGCCTGGAGTGCAGGGACAGGGGATGAAGCTTTCTTT. Amino acids: CAWSAGTGDEAFF.